The subject of this entry is one T cell receptor beta chain. Germline V gene lookup returns CDR1 LNHDA and CDR2 SQIVND (reference sequence). V was pared by 4 bases and J by 6 bases, with 16 bases between. This CDR3 has 15 amino acids. Recent acute infections and vaccinations were absent in the healthy HIV-negative adult donors. Unsorted samples used around 98 million PBMCs for genomic DNA. The data stem from a study of shared clonotypes between healthy human individuals. Libraries were prepared by immunoSEQ multiplex PCR; TCRdb keeps only in-frame clonotypes and omits some of them. This repertoire shows about 520,000 clones, approximately 84% found once; its top ten account for roughly 12%.

The receptor was isolated from a woman aged 40 to 49 in good health. Some clones in this sample may be carry-over from other donors' samples. This chain joins TRBV19 and TRBJ1-5; tentatively, D is TRBD1 (6 bases). The sample taken for sequencing was PBMCs. The CDR3 reads CASSNGGTSLQPQHF. DNA of the CDR3: TGTGCCAGTAGTAATGGGGGCACGTCCCTTCAGCCCCAGCATTTT.